This TCR beta chain was sequenced in a study of control samples from healthy donors and cancer patients. Repertoires were generated with immunoSEQ multiplex PCR, while TCRdb's copy carries only in-frame clones and drops some. The data show around 180,000 clones, approximately 86% seen once. The CDR3 is 13 residues long. Germline values: CDR1 MDHEN, CDR2 SYDVKM. V was trimmed by 3 bases and J by 8 bases, leaving 10 bases between them. Sequenced input: blood. The receptor was isolated from a woman in her 30s in good health. The chain links TRBV28 to TRBJ2-2; possible D gene TRBD2, 6 bases. The CDR3 sequence: CASSFRGNGELFF. DNA of the CDR3: TGTGCCAGCAGTTTTCGGGGGAATGGGGAGCTGTTTTTT.